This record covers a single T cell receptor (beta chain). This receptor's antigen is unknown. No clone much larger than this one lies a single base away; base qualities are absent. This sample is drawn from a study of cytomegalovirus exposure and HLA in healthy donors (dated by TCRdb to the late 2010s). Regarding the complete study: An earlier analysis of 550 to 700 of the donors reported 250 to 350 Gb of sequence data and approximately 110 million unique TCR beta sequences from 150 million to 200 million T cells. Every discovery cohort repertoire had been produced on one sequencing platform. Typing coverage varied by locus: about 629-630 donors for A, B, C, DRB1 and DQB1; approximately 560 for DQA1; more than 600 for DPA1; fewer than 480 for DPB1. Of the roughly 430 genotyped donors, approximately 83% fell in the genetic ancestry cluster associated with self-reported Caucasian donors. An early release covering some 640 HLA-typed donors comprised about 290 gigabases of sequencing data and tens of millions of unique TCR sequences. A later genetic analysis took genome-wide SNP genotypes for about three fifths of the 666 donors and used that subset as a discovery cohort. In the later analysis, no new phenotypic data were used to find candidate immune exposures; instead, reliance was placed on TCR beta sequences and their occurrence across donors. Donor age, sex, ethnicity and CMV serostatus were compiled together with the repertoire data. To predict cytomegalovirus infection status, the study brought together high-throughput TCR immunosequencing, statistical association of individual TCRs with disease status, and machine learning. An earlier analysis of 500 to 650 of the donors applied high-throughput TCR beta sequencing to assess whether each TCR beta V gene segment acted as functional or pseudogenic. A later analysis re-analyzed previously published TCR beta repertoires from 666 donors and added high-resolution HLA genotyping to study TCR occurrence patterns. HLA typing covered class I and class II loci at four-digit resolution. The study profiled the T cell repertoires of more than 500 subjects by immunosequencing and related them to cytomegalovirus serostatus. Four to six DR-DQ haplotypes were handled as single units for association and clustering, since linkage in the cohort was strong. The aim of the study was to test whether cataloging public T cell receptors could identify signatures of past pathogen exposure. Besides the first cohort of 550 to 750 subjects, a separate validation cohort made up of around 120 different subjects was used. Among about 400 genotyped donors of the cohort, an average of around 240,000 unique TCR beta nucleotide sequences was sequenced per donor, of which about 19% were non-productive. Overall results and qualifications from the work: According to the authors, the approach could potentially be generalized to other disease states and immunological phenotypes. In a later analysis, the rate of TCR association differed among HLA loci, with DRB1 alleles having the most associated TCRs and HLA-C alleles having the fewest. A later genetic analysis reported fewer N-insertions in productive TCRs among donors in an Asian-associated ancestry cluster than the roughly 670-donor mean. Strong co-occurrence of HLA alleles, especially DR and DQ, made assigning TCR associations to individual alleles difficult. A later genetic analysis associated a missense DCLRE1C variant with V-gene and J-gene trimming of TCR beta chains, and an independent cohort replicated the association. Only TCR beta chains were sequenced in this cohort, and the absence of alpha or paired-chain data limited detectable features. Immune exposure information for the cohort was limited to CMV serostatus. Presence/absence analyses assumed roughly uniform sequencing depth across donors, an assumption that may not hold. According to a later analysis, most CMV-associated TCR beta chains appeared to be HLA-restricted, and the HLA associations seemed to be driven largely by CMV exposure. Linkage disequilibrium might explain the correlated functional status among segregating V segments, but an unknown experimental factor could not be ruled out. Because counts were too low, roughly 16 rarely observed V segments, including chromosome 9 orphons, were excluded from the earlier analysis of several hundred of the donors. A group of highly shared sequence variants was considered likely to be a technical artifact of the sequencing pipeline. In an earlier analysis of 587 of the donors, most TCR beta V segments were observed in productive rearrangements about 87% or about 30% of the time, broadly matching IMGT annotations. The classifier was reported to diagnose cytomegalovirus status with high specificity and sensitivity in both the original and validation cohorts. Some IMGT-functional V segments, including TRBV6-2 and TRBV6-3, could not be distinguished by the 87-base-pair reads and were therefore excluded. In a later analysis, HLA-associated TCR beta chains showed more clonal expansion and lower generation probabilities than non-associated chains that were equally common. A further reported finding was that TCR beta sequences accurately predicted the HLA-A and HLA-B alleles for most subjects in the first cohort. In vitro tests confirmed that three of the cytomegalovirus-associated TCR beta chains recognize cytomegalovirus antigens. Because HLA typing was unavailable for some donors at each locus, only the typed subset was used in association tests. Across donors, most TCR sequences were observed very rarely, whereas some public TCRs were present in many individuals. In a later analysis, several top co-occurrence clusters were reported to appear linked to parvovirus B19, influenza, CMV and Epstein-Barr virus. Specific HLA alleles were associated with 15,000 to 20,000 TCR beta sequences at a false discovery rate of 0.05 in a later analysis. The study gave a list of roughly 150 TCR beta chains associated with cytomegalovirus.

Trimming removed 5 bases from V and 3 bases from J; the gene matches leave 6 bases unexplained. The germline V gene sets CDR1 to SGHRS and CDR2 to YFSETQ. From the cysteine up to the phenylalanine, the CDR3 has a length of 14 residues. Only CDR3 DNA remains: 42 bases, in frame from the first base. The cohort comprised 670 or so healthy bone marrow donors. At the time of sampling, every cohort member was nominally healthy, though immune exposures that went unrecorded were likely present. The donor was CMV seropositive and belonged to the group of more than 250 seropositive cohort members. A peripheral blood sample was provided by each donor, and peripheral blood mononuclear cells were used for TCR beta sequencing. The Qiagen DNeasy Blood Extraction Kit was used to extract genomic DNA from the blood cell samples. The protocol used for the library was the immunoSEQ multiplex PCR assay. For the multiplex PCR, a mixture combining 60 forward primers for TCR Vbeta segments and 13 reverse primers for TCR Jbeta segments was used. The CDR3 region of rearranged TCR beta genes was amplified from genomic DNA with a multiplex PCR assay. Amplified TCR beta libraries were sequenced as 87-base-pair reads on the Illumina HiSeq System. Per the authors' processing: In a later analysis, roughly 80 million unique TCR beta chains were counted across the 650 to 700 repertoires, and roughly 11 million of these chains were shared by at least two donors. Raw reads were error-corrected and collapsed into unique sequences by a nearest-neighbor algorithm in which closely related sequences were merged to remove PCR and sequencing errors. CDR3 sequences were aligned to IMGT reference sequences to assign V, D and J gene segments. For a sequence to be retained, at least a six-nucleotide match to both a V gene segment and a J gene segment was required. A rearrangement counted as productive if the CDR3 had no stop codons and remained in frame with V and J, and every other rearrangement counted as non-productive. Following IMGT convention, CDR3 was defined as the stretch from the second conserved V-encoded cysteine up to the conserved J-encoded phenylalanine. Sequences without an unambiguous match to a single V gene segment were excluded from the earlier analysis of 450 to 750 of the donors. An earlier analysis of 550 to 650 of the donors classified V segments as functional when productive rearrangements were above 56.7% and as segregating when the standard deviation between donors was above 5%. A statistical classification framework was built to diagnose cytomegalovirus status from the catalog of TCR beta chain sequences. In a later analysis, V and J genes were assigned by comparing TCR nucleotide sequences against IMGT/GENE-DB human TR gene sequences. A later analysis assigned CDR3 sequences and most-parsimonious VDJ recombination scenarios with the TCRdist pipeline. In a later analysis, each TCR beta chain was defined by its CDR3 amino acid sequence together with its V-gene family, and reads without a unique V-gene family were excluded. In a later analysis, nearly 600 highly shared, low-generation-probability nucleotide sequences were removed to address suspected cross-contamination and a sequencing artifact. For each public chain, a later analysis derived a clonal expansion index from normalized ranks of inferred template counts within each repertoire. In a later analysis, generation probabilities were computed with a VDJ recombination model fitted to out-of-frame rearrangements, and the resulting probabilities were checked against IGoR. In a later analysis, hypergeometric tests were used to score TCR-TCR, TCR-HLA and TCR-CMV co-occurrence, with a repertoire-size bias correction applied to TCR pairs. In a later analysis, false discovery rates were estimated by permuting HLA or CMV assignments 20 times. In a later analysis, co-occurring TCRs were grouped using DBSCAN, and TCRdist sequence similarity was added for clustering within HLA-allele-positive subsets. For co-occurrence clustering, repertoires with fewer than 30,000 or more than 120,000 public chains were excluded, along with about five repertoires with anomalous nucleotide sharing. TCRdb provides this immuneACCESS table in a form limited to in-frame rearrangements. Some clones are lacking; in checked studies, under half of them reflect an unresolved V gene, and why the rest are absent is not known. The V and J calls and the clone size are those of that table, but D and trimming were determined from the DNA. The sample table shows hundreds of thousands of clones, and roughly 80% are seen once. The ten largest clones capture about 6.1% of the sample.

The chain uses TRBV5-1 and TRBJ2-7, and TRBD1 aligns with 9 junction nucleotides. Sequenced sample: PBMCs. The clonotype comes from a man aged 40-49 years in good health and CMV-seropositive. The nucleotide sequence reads TGCGCCAGCAGGACGACAGGGGGTAGCTACGAGCAGTACTTC. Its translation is CASRTTGGSYEQYF.